This T cell receptor beta chain was sequenced during a study of response to subunit inactivated influenza vaccine. The CDR3 has 14 amino acids. V was trimmed by 6 bases and J by 4 bases, leaving 13 bases between them. CDR1 is MNHNS, CDR2 SASEGT, per germline. This clonotype turned up a few times. What it binds is not known. Each CDR3 protein gets one entry after TCRdb re-called the RT-PCR reads with MiXCR. The table records hundreds of thousands of distinct CDR3 sequences, about 14% of them present only once. Study-wide findings and caveats: Each seasonal influenza vaccination recruits few new T cells, the authors suggested.

The sample was PBMCs from blood, taken around two weeks before vaccination. This TCR came from a man over 45 who received an inactivated influenza vaccine. This sequence joins TRBV6-1 and TRBJ2-4; no clear D. For the CDR3, the DNA is TGTGCCAGCAGCGATAAGGACGGAAAAAACATTCAGTACTTC. Translated, it gives CASSDKDGKNIQYF.